These T cell receptor beta chains were read from a single sample in a study of T cell responses to AZD1222 COVID-19 vaccine. The protocol was immunoSEQ multiplex PCR, while the TCRdb copy is restricted to in-frame clones and leaves out a portion. The data contain 140,000 to 150,000 clones, about 90% of them singletons. Specimen: peripheral blood, collected 28 days after the second dose of the MenACWY control vaccine. The origin of the receptors is an adult who received the MenACWY meningococcal vaccine as a control. Each CDR3 is given with its conserved first and last residue. The D gene is left open where the match is weak. Only part of the rows carry a size: once, few, many, or a class if the clone is expanded.

J: TRBJ2-1; size: NA; V: TRBV28; length: 12; D: NA; DNA: TGTGCCAGCAGACGGCCGGGACACCAATCGTTCTTC; CDR3: CASRRPGHQSFF
J: TRBJ2-3; size: NA; V: TRBV7-2; length: 16; D: TRBD2; DNA: TGTGCCAGCAGCTTAGCCAGCGGGAGTATCCAAGATACGCAGTATTTT; CDR3: CASSLASGSIQDTQYF
J: TRBJ1-6; size: NA; V: TRBV2; length: 11; D: NA; DNA: TGTGCCAGCATGAAGGGGGTGATCCTCCACTTT; CDR3: CASMKGVILHF
J: TRBJ1-2; size: few; V: TRBV15; length: 15; D: NA; DNA: TGTGCCACCAGCAGAGAGAATCGGGGCAAGGAGGGCTACACCTTC; CDR3: CATSRENRGKEGYTF
J: TRBJ1-5; size: NA; V: TRBV6-5; length: 12; D: NA; DNA: TGTGCCAGCAGGGGGTTCAATCAGCCCCAGCATTTT; CDR3: CASRGFNQPQHF
J: TRBJ2-1; size: NA; V: TRBV28; length: 14; D: NA; DNA: TGTGCCAGCAGTTCCCCAGGGGTTATGGATGAGCAGTTCTTC; CDR3: CASSSPGVMDEQFF
J: TRBJ2-2; size: NA; V: TRBV6-4; length: 18; D: TRBD1; DNA: TGTGCCAGCAGTCCAAAGGGGCAGTGGACAGGGCTCACCGGGGAGCTGTTTTTT; CDR3: CASSPKGQWTGLTGELFF
J: TRBJ1-2; size: NA; V: TRBV28; length: 17; D: TRBD1; DNA: TGTGCCACCATTTCGCCTCGGGACAGGGCGAATAACTATGGCTACACCTTC; CDR3: CATISPRDRANNYGYTF
J: TRBJ2-7; size: NA; V: TRBV5-6; length: 14; D: TRBD1; DNA: TGTGCCAGCAGCATGACGGGACAGCTTTACGAGCAGTACTTC; CDR3: CASSMTGQLYEQYF
J: TRBJ1-1; size: NA; V: TRBV6-5; length: 14; D: TRBD1; DNA: TGTGCCAGCAGGGGGACAGGGACGAACACTGAAGCTTTCTTT; CDR3: CASRGTGTNTEAFF